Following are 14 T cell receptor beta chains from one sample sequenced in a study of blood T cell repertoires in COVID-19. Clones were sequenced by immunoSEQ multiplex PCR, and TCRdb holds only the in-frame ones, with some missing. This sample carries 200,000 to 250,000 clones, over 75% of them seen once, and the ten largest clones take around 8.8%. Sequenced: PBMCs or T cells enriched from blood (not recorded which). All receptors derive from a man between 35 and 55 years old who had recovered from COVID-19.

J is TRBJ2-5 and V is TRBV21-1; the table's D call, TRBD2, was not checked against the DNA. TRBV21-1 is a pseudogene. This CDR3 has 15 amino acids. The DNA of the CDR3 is TGTGCCAGCAGCAAAGTGCGGGGGGAAGCGGAGACCCAGTACTTC. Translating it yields CASSKVRGEAETQYF.

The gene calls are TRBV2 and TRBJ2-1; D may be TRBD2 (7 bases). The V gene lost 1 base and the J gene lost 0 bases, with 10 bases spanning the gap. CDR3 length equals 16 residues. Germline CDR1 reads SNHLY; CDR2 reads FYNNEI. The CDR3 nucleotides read TGTGCCAGCAGTGAAGGGAGGGGGGGCTCCTACAATGAGCAGTTCTTC. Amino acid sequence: CASSEGRGGSYNEQFF.

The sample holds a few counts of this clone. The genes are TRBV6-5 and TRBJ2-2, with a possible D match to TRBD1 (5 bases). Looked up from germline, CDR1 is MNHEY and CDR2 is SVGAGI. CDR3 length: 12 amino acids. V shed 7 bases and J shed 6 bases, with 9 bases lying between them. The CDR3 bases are TGTGCCAGCACCAGGGCGGCCGGGGAGCTGTTTTTT. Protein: CASTRAAGELFF.

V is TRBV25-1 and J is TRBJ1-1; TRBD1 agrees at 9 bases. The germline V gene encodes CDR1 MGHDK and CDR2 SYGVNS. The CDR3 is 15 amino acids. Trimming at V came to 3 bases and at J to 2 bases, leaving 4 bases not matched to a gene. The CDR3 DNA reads TGTGCCAGCAGTGATCGGGACAGGGTTAACACTGAAGCTTTCTTT. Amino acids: CASSDRDRVNTEAFF. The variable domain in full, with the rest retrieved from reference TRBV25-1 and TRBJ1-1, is EADIYQTPRYLVIGTGKKITLECSQTMGHDKMYWYQQDPGMELHLIHYSYGVNSTEKGDLSSESTVSRIRTEHFPLTLESARPSHTSQYLCASSDRDRVNTEAFFGQGTRLTVV.

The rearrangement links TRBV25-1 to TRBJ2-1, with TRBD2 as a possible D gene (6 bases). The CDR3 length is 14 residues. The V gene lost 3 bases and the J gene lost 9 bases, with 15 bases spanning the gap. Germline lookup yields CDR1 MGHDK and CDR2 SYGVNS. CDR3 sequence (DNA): TGTGCCAGCAGTGATGTTACTAGCAAGGGTGAGCAGTTCTTC. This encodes CASSDVTSKGEQFF.

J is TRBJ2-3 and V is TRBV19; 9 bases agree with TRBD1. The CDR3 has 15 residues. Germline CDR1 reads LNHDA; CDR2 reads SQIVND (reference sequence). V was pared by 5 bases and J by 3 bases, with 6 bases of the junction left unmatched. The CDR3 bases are TGTGCCAGTAGTCAGACAGGGGGTTGGACAGATACGCAGTATTTT. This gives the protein CASSQTGGWTDTQYF.

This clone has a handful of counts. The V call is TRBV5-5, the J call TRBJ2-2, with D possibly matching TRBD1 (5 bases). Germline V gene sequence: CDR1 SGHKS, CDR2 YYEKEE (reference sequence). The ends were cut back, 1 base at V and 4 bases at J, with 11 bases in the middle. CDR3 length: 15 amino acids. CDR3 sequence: CASSLLYRSTGELFF. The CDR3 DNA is TGTGCCAGCAGCTTGTTGTACAGGAGCACCGGGGAGCTGTTTTTT.

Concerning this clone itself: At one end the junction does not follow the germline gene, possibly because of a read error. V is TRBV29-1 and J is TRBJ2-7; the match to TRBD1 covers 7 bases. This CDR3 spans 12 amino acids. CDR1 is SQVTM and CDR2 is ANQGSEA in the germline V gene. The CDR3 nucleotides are TGCAGCGTCGCCCTACAGGGGTACGAGCAGCACTTC. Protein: CSVALQGYEQHF.

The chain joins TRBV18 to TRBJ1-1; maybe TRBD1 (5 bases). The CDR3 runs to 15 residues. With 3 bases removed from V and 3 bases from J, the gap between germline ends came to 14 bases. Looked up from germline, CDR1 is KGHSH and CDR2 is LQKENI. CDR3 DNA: TGTGCCAGCTCACCCCGACGGGGGGAGGACACTGAAGCTTTCTTT. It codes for CASSPRRGEDTEAFF.

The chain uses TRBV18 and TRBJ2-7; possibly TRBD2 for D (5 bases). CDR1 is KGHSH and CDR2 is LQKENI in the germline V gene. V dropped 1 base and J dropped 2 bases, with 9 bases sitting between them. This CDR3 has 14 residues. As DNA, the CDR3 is TGTGCCAGCTCACCACTACAACTAGCCTACGAGCAGTACTTC. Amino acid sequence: CASSPLQLAYEQYF.

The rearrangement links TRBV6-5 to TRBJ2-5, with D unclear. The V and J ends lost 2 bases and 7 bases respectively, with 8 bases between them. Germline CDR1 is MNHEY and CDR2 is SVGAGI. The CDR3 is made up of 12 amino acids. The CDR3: CASSYVAGTQYF. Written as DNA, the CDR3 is TGTGCCAGCAGTTACGTTGCCGGGACCCAGTACTTC.

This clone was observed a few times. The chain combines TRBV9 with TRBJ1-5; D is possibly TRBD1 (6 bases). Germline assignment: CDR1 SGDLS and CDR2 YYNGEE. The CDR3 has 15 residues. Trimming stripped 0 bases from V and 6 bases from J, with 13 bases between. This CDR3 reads CASSVGGGDTQPQHF. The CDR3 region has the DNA TGTGCCAGCAGCGTAGGGGGAGGGGACACTCAGCCCCAGCATTTT.

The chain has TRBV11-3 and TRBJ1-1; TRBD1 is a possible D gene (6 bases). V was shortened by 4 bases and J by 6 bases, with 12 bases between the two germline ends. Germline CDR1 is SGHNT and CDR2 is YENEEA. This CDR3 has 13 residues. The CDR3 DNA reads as TGTGCCAGCAGCTCCCTTTCAGGGGCTGAAGCTTTCTTT. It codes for CASSSLSGAEAFF.

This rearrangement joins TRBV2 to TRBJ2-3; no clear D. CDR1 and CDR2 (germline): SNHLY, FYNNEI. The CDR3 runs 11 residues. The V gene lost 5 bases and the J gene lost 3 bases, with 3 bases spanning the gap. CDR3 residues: CASSITDTQYF. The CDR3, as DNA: TGTGCCAGCAGTATAACAGATACGCAGTATTTT.